The clone carrying this TCR beta chain was seen a few times. Its target is unknown. This record belongs to a study of blood T cells in healthy people across ages. Whole-study results and caveats: Unknown donor CMV status possibly confounded expanded clonotype changes. Greater diversity and more naive CD4+ cells were seen in long-lived donors than in aged donors. Per million T cells, TCR beta diversity dropped roughly linearly as age increased.

A J-beta primer mix and a sample-barcoded 5' primer were used in a second PCR of roughly 6 to 11 cycles. A single record per CDR3 protein comes from TCRdb applying MiXCR to the 5' RACE reads. The sample has a few hundred thousand distinct CDR3 sequences, roughly 28% seen once. The total RNA that was extracted per sample amounted to at least 6 micrograms. Sequencing was performed on blood. The TCR was taken from a woman aged 70 to 79 in good health.

DNA of the CDR3: TGTGCCAGCAGCTTAGTTGGCATTAGCACAGATACGCAGTATTTT. Amino acid sequence: CASSLVGISTDTQYF. V usage is TRBV7-9 and J usage is TRBJ2-3; no clear D. V dropped 1 base and J dropped 0 bases, with 8 bases sitting between them. Germline V lookup: CDR1 SEHNR, CDR2 FQNEAQ (reference sequence). This CDR3 comprises 15 residues.